This TCR beta chain is from a study of blood T cell repertoires in COVID-19. Study-wide context: The analysed material was cDNA or gDNA that came from T cells, B-cell-depleted T cells, or PBMCs.

TCRdb's copy holds only in-frame clones and misses some; the assay was immunoSEQ multiplex PCR. The table records about 250,000 clones, just under 85% of them present only once. This CDR3 is built from 15 residues. Per the germline V gene, CDR1 is KGHDR and CDR2 is SFDVKD. J gave up 6 bases and V 4 bases, and 7 bases lay outside the gene matches. The chain joins TRBV24-1 to TRBJ2-3, with 9 bases aligning to TRBD2. This sequence was found in an older man with acute or convalescent COVID-19. Sequenced: peripheral blood. Here the CDR3 reads CATSDTSGYRDTQYF. The CDR3 DNA reads as TGTGCCACCAGTGACACTAGCGGGTATCGGGATACGCAGTATTTT.